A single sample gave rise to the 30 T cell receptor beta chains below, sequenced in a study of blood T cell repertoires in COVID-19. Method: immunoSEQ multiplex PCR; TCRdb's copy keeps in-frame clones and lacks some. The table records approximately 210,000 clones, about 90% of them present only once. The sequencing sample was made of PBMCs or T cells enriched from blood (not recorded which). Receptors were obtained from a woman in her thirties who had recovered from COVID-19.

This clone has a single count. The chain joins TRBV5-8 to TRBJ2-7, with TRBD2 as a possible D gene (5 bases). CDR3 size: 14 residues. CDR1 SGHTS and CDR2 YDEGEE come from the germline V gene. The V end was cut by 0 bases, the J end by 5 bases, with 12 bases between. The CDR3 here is CASSLAGRRHEQYF. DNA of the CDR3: TGTGCCAGCAGCTTGGCCGGTAGGAGGCACGAGCAGTACTTC.

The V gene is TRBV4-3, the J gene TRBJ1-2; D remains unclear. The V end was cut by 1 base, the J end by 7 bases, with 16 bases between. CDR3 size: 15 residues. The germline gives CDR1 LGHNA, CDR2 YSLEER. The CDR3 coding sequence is TGCGCCAGCAGCCAAGTTGGGCCCACGGCGATTGGCTACACCTTC. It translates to CASSQVGPTAIGYTF.

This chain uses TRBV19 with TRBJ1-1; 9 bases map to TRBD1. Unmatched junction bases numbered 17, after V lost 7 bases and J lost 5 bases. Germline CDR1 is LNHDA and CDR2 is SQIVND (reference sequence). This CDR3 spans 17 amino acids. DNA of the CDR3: TGTGCCAGTACCCAACGGGGACAGGGAAGATATGGGACTGAAGCTTTCTTT. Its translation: CASTQRGQGRYGTEAFF. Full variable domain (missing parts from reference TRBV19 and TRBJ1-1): DGGITQSPKYLFRKEGQNVTLSCEQNLNHDAMYWYRQDPGQGLRLIYYSQIVNDFQKGDIAEGYSVSREKKESFPLTVTSAQKNPTAFYLCASTQRGQGRYGTEAFFGQGTRLTVV.

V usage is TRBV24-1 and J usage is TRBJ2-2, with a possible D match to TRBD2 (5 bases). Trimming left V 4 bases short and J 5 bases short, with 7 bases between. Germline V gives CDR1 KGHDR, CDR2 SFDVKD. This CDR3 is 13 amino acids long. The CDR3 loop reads CATSEGSTGELFF. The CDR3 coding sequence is TGTGCCACCAGTGAAGGGAGTACCGGGGAGCTGTTTTTT.

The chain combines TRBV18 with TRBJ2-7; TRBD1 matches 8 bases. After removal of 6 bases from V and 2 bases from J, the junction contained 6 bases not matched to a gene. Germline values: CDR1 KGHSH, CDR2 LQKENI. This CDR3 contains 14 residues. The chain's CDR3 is CASSRYRGAYEQYF. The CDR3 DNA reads TGTGCCAGCTCTCGTTACAGGGGGGCCTACGAGCAGTACTTC.

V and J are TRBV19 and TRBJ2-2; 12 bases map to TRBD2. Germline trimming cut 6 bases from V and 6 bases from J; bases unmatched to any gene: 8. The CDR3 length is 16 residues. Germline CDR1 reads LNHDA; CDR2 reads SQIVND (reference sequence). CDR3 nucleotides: TGTGCCAGTAGAAGGACTAGCGGGATGGGGGCCGGGGAGCTGTTTTTT. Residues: CASRRTSGMGAGELFF.

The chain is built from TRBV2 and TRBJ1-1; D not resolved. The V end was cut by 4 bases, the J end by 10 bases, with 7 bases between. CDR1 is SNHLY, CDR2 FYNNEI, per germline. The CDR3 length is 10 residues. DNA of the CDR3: TGTGCCAGCAGTGTGGAGGGAGCTTTCTTT. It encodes CASSVEGAFF.

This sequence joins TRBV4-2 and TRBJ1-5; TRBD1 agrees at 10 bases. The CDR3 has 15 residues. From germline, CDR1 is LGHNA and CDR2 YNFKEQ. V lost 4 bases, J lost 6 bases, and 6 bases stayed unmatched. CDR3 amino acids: CASSLGTGVGQPQHF. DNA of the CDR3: TGTGCCAGCAGCCTGGGGACAGGGGTGGGTCAGCCCCAGCATTTT.

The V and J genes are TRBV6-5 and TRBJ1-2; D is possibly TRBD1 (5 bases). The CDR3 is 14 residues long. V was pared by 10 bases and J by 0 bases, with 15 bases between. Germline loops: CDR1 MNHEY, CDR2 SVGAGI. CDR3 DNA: TGTGCCACGTCCTTGACAGATACTAACTATGGCTACACCTTC. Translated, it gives CATSLTDTNYGYTF.

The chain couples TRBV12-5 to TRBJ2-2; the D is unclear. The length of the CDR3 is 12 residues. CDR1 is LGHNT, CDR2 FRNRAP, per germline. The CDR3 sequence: CAIFGTAGELFF. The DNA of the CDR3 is TGTGCCATATTCGGTACGGCCGGGGAGCTGTTTTTT.

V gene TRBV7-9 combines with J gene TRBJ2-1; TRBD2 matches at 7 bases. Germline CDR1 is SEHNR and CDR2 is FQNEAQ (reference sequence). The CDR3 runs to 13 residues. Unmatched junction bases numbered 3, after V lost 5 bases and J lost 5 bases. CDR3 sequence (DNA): TGTGCCAGCAGCACCGGGACTAACAATGAGCAGTTCTTC. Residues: CASSTGTNNEQFF.

CDR3 in amino acids: CASSLGPGSSTEAFF. The CDR3 bases are TGTGCCAGCAGCTTAGGACCGGGTAGTAGCACTGAAGCTTTCTTT. The rearrangement uses TRBV7-2 and TRBJ1-1; D not resolved. The germline V gene has CDR1 SGHTA and CDR2 FQGNSA. The V end was cut by 1 base, the J end by 4 bases, with 13 bases between. The CDR3 loop spans 15 amino acids.

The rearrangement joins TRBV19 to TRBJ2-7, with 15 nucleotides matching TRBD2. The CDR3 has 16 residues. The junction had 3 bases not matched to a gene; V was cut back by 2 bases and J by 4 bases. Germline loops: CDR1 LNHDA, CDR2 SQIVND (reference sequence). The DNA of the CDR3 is TGTGCCAGTAGTATAATTGGGACTAGCGGGAGGTACGAGCAGTACTTC. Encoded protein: CASSIIGTSGRYEQYF.

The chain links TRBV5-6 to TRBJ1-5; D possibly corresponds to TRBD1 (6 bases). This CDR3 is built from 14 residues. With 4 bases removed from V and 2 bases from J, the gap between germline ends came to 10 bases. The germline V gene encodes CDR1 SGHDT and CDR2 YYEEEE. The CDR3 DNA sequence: TGTGCCAGCAGCCGCAGGGGCGGCAATCAGCCCCAGCATTTT. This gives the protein CASSRRGGNQPQHF.

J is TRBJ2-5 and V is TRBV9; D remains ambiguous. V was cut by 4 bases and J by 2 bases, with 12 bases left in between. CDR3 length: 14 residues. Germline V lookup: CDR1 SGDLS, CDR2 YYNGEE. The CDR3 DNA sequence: TGTGCCAGCAGCCGAGGCAGCCTTCAAGAGACCCAGTACTTC. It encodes CASSRGSLQETQYF.

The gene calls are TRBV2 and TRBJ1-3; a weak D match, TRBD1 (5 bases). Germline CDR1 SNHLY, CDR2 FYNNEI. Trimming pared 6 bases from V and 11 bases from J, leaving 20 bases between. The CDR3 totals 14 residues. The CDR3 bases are TGTGCCAGCAGGGCTACAGGAGTAGGGTCCGCCATATATTTT. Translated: CASRATGVGSAIYF.

CDR3 amino acids: CASSDPGQGGRNSPLHF. The CDR3, as DNA: TGTGCCAGCAGTGACCCCGGACAGGGGGGACGGAATTCACCCCTCCACTTT. The V gene is TRBV25-1, the J gene TRBJ1-6, with 10 bases that match TRBD1. Germline-derived CDR1 and CDR2 are MGHDK and SYGVNS. V dropped 3 bases and J dropped 7; count of bases not matched to a gene: 9. The CDR3 spans 17 residues.

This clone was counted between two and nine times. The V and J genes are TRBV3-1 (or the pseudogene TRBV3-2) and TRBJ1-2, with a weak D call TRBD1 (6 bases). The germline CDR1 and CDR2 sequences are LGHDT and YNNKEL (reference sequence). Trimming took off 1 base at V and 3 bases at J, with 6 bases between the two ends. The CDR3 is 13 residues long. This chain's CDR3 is CASSQAGDYGYTF. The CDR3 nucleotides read TGTGCCAGCAGCCAAGCAGGGGACTATGGCTACACCTTC.

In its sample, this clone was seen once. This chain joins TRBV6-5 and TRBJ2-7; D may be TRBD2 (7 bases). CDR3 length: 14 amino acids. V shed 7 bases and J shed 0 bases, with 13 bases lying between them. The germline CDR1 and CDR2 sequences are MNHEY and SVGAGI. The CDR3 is CASTRGGASYEQYF. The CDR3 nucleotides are TGTGCCAGCACCAGAGGGGGGGCCTCCTACGAGCAGTACTTC.

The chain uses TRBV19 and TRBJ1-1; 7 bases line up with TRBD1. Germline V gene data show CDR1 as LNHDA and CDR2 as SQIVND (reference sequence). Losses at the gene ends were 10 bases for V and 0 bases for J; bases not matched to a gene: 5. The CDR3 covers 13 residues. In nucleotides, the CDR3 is TGTGCCACTAAGGGACAGATGAACACTGAAGCTTTCTTT. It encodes CATKGQMNTEAFF. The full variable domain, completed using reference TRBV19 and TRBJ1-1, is DGGITQSPKYLFRKEGQNVTLSCEQNLNHDAMYWYRQDPGQGLRLIYYSQIVNDFQKGDIAEGYSVSREKKESFPLTVTSAQKNPTAFYLCATKGQMNTEAFFGQGTRLTVV.

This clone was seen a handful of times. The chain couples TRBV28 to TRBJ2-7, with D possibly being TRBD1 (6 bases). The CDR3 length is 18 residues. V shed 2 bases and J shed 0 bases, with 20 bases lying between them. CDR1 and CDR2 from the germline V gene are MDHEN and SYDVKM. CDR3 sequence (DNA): TGTGCCAGCAGTTTACGGGGCAGGGGCACTTCCAGCTCCTACGAGCAGTACTTC. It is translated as CASSLRGRGTSSSYEQYF.

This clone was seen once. The CDR3 region has the DNA TGTGCCAGCAGCTTGGACGGGACTAGCACAGATACGCAGTATTTT. Translation: CASSLDGTSTDTQYF. The V and J genes are TRBV5-4 and TRBJ2-3; D is possibly TRBD2 (6 bases). The CDR3 loop spans 15 amino acids. V was cut by 0 bases and J by 0 bases, with 8 bases left in between. Germline V gene sequence: CDR1 SGHNT, CDR2 YYREEE (reference sequence).

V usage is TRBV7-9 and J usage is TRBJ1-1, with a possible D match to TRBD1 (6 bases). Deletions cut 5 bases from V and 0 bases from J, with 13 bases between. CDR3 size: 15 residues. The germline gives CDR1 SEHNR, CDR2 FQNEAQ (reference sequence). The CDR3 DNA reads TGTGCCAGCAGCCACCGACAGGCGATGAACACTGAAGCTTTCTTT. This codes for CASSHRQAMNTEAFF.

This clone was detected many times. DNA for the CDR3: TGTGCCAGCAGCGTCCCCGGGACAGGGACAGATACGCAGTATTTT. It is translated as CASSVPGTGTDTQYF. This rearrangement joins TRBV9 to TRBJ2-3, with TRBD1 matching over 9 bases. The CDR3 is made up of 15 amino acids. Germline V gives CDR1 SGDLS, CDR2 YYNGEE. J gave up 3 bases and V 2 bases, and 4 bases lay outside the gene matches.

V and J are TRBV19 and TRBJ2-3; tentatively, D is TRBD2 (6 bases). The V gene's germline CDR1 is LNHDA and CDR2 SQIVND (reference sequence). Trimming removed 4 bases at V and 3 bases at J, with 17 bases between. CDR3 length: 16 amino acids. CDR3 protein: CASSRLQTRETDTQYF. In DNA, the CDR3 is TGTGCCAGTAGTAGACTTCAGACTAGGGAGACAGATACGCAGTATTTT.

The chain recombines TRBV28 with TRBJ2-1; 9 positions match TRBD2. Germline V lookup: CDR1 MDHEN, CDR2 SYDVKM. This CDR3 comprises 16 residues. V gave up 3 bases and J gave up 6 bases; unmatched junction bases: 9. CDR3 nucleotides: TGTGCCAGCAGTTTTGTTTTCGCGGGGGGGCCCAATGAGCAGTTCTTC. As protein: CASSFVFAGGPNEQFF.

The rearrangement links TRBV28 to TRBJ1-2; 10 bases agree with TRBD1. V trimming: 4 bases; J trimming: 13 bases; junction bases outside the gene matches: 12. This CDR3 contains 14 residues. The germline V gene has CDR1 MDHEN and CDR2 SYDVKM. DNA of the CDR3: TGTGCCAGCAGTTCCCCGGGACAGGGGATAATTGCCACCTTC. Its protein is CASSSPGQGIIATF.

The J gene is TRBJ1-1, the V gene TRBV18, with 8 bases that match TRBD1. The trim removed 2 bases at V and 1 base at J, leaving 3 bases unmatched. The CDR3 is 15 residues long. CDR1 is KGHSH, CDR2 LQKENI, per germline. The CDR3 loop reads CASSPSQGANTEAFF. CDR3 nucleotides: TGTGCCAGCTCACCATCCCAGGGGGCGAACACTGAAGCTTTCTTT.

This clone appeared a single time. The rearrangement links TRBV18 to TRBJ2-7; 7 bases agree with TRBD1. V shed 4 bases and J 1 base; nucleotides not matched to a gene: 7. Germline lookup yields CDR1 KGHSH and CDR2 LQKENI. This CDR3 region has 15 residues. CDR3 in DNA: TGTGCCAGCTCACAACAGGGGATCGGGTCCTACGAGCAGTACTTC. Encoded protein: CASSQQGIGSYEQYF.

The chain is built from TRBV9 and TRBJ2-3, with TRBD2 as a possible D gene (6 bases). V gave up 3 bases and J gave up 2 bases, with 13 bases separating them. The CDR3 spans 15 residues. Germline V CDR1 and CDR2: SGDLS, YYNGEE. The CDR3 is CASSGGDFYTDTQYF. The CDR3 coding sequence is TGTGCCAGCAGCGGAGGGGACTTTTACACAGATACGCAGTATTTT.